A selection of T cell receptor beta chains follows, all from one sample in a study of CD8 T cells in ankylosing spondylitis. TCRdb recomputed calls from the 5' RACE reads with MiXCR, one row per CDR3 protein. The data contain 500,000 to 650,000 distinct CDR3 sequences, 5.3% of them singletons. Specimen: blood, either unsorted or a sorted T cell fraction (not recorded which). These receptors were obtained from a male donor with ankylosing spondylitis. CDR3s include the opening cysteine and the closing phenylalanine or tryptophan. Fields, in order: J gene, D gene, V gene, clone size, CDR3 DNA, CDR3 protein. D genes are given only for firm matches. A row's size may be missing; if present it is once, few, many or a size class.

j_call: TRBJ1-3
d_call: NA
v_call: TRBV29-1
clone_size: many
cdr3_nt: TGCAGCGTTGAGGGCCGCTCTGGAAACACCATATATTTT
cdr3_aa: CSVEGRSGNTIYF

j_call: TRBJ2-5
d_call: NA
v_call: TRBV20-1
clone_size: many
cdr3_nt: TGCAGTGCCAGTTCGGGCCCACAAGAGACCCAGTACTTC
cdr3_aa: CSASSGPQETQYF

j_call: TRBJ2-7
d_call: TRBD2
v_call: TRBV4-1
clone_size: few
cdr3_nt: TGCGCCAGCAGCCAACCGACTAGCGGTGCCTACGAGCAGTACTTC
cdr3_aa: CASSQPTSGAYEQYF

j_call: TRBJ1-1
d_call: NA
v_call: TRBV20-1
clone_size: few
cdr3_nt: TGCAGTGCTAGAGAGTCACTAAACACTGAAGCTTTCTTT
cdr3_aa: CSARESLNTEAFF

j_call: TRBJ2-3
d_call: TRBD1
v_call: TRBV5-1
clone_size: NA
cdr3_nt: TGCGTCAGCGTTCTGGACAGGGTGACAGATACGCAGTATTTT
cdr3_aa: CVSVLDRVTDTQYF

j_call: TRBJ1-1
d_call: NA
v_call: TRBV4-1
clone_size: many
cdr3_nt: TGCGCCAGCAGCCCACGTACCGGGACGGTGAACACTGAAGCTTTCTTT
cdr3_aa: CASSPRTGTVNTEAFF

j_call: TRBJ2-5
d_call: NA
v_call: TRBV6-1
clone_size: many
cdr3_nt: TGTGCCGCCACCCGACTCCTCCAAGAGACCCAGTACTTC
cdr3_aa: CAATRLLQETQYF

j_call: TRBJ1-5
d_call: TRBD1
v_call: TRBV7-8
clone_size: few
cdr3_nt: TGTGCCAGCAGCCCAGGGGGAGCGGGGGCACAGCAGCCCCAGCATTTT
cdr3_aa: CASSPGGAGAQQPQHF

j_call: TRBJ1-2
d_call: NA
v_call: TRBV7-2
clone_size: many
cdr3_nt: TGTGCCAGCAGCTGGTCCGGGACCGTCTATGGCTACACCTTC
cdr3_aa: CASSWSGTVYGYTF

j_call: TRBJ2-7
d_call: TRBD2
v_call: TRBV20-1
clone_size: many
cdr3_nt: TGCAGTGCTAGCCCAGACTTAGCGGGCGAGCAGTACTTC
cdr3_aa: CSASPDLAGEQYF

j_call: TRBJ2-4
d_call: NA
v_call: TRBV7-2
clone_size: many
cdr3_nt: TGTGCCAGCAGCAGCAGGGGTAGTACGAACATTCAGTACTTC
cdr3_aa: CASSSRGSTNIQYF

j_call: TRBJ2-1
d_call: TRBD2
v_call: TRBV20-1
clone_size: many
cdr3_nt: TGCAGTGCTAGAGCCGGGACTAGCGGGTACAATGAGCAGTTCTTC
cdr3_aa: CSARAGTSGYNEQFF

j_call: TRBJ2-7
d_call: NA
v_call: TRBV20-1
clone_size: few
cdr3_nt: TGCAGCCCTTACGGCAGTGGAAGCTCCTACGAGCAGTACTTC
cdr3_aa: CSPYGSGSSYEQYF

j_call: TRBJ2-1
d_call: TRBD2
v_call: TRBV5-1
clone_size: NA
cdr3_nt: TGCGCCAGCAGCTCCCCCTCGAGCGGGAGTTACAATGAGCAGTTCTTC
cdr3_aa: CASSSPSSGSYNEQFF

j_call: TRBJ2-3
d_call: TRBD2
v_call: TRBV7-2
clone_size: many
cdr3_nt: TGTGCCAGCAGCACGCTAGCGGCGGATACGCAGTATTTT
cdr3_aa: CASSTLAADTQYF

j_call: TRBJ2-1
d_call: NA
v_call: TRBV5-5
clone_size: many
cdr3_nt: TGTGCCAGCAGCTTGTTGGTGGACAATGAGCAGTTCTTC
cdr3_aa: CASSLLVDNEQFF

j_call: TRBJ1-4
d_call: NA
v_call: TRBV6-6
clone_size: many
cdr3_nt: TGTGCCAGCAGACGGGCAAATGAAAAACTGTTTTTT
cdr3_aa: CASRRANEKLFF

j_call: TRBJ1-5
d_call: NA
v_call: TRBV6-5
clone_size: many
cdr3_nt: TGTGCCAGCACTTTGGACCGGGGGGGTCAGCCCCAGCATTTT
cdr3_aa: CASTLDRGGQPQHF

j_call: TRBJ2-7
d_call: TRBD1
v_call: TRBV7-6
clone_size: NA
cdr3_nt: TGTGCCAGCAGCTTAGCGGGACAGGGAACCTCCTACGAGCAGTACTTC
cdr3_aa: CASSLAGQGTSYEQYF

j_call: TRBJ2-1
d_call: NA
v_call: TRBV9
clone_size: many
cdr3_nt: TGTGCCAGCAGCGTAGGCCACGGGACCTACAATGAGCAGTTCTTC
cdr3_aa: CASSVGHGTYNEQFF

j_call: TRBJ1-3
d_call: NA
v_call: TRBV28
clone_size: NA
cdr3_nt: TGTGCCAGCAGTTTTATGGGTTCTGGAAACACCATATATTTT
cdr3_aa: CASSFMGSGNTIYF

j_call: TRBJ2-3
d_call: TRBD2
v_call: TRBV14
clone_size: many
cdr3_nt: TGTGCCAGCAGCCCCTGGACTAGCGGGGGGAGCACAGATACGCAGTATTTT
cdr3_aa: CASSPWTSGGSTDTQYF

j_call: TRBJ1-2
d_call: NA
v_call: TRBV12-5
clone_size: NA
cdr3_nt: TGTGCTAGTGACCTCGGGACCGGGGGAGGCTACACCTTC
cdr3_aa: CASDLGTGGGYTF

j_call: TRBJ2-7
d_call: TRBD1
v_call: TRBV27
clone_size: many
cdr3_nt: TGTGCCAGCAGTTTAAGGACAGGGTTCAACGAGCAGTACTTC
cdr3_aa: CASSLRTGFNEQYF

j_call: TRBJ2-7
d_call: TRBD2
v_call: TRBV5-1
clone_size: few
cdr3_nt: TGCGCCAGCAGCTTGGCCCTGGGCGGGAGTAACTACGAGCAGTACTTC
cdr3_aa: CASSLALGGSNYEQYF

j_call: TRBJ2-1
d_call: NA
v_call: TRBV12-3/TRBV12-4
clone_size: many
cdr3_nt: TGTGCCAGCAGTCCAGGGTGGGAGCTCAGCAATGAGCAGTTCTTC
cdr3_aa: CASSPGWELSNEQFF

j_call: TRBJ1-2
d_call: TRBD1
v_call: TRBV14
clone_size: NA
cdr3_nt: TGTGCCAGCAGCCAGAAGAAGGGACAGGGGCACCTAGACTATGGCTACACCTTC
cdr3_aa: CASSQKKGQGHLDYGYTF

j_call: TRBJ2-7
d_call: NA
v_call: TRBV4-1
clone_size: many
cdr3_nt: TGCGCCAGCAGCCAAGATTCGAGCGCATCCCTCTTAGAGCAGTACTTC
cdr3_aa: CASSQDSSASLLEQYF

j_call: TRBJ2-1
d_call: NA
v_call: TRBV4-2
clone_size: many
cdr3_nt: TGTGCCAGCAGCTCGGGCCCCTACAATGAGCAGTTCTTC
cdr3_aa: CASSSGPYNEQFF

j_call: TRBJ2-5
d_call: NA
v_call: TRBV20-1
clone_size: many
cdr3_nt: TGCAGTGCTAGGGATACGCTGACCCAGTACTTC
cdr3_aa: CSARDTLTQYF

j_call: TRBJ1-3
d_call: NA
v_call: TRBV6-1
clone_size: NA
cdr3_nt: TGCACCTCTCAAAAGGGAGTTTTCTCTGGAAACACCATATATTTT
cdr3_aa: CTSQKGVFSGNTIYF

j_call: TRBJ2-2
d_call: NA
v_call: TRBV3-1
clone_size: few
cdr3_nt: TGTGCCAGCAGCCAAGAGATAGGGCTTACCGGGGAGCTGTTTTTT
cdr3_aa: CASSQEIGLTGELFF

j_call: TRBJ1-3
d_call: TRBD1
v_call: TRBV6-5
clone_size: many
cdr3_nt: TGTGCCAGCAGTTCCTTGACATGGACAGGCTCCTCTGGAAACACCATATATTTT
cdr3_aa: CASSSLTWTGSSGNTIYF

j_call: TRBJ2-7
d_call: NA
v_call: TRBV6-2/TRBV6-3
clone_size: many
cdr3_nt: TGTGCCAGCAGTAACAGGGTCCGCGAGCAGTACTTC
cdr3_aa: CASSNRVREQYF

j_call: TRBJ1-5
d_call: NA
v_call: TRBV6-2/TRBV6-3
clone_size: many
cdr3_nt: TGTGCCAGCAGTTTTCGAGGGCGAGGCAATCAGCCCCAGCATTTT
cdr3_aa: CASSFRGRGNQPQHF

j_call: TRBJ2-7
d_call: NA
v_call: TRBV5-1
clone_size: many
cdr3_nt: TGCGCCAGCAGTTCAACCGGGGGCGCGAGCAGGTCCTACGAGCAGTACTTC
cdr3_aa: CASSSTGGASRSYEQYF

j_call: TRBJ2-1
d_call: TRBD2
v_call: TRBV11-2
clone_size: NA
cdr3_nt: TGTGCCAGCAGCTTAGTCGCAGCGGGAGGGGGTGCGGCTGAGCAGTTCTTC
cdr3_aa: CASSLVAAGGGAAEQFF

j_call: TRBJ2-7
d_call: NA
v_call: TRBV7-2
clone_size: many
cdr3_nt: TGTGCCAGCAGCTTGAGCGCTAGCTTCTCCTACGAGCAGTACTTC
cdr3_aa: CASSLSASFSYEQYF

j_call: TRBJ1-2
d_call: NA
v_call: TRBV5-1
clone_size: many
cdr3_nt: TGCGCCAGCAGCACAGACCCCGATAACTATGGCTACACCTTC
cdr3_aa: CASSTDPDNYGYTF

j_call: TRBJ1-3
d_call: TRBD1
v_call: TRBV5-1
clone_size: NA
cdr3_nt: TGCGCCAGCAGCTTAAGAGGGGGCGCTGGAAACACCATATATTTT
cdr3_aa: CASSLRGGAGNTIYF

j_call: TRBJ1-3
d_call: TRBD1
v_call: TRBV20-1
clone_size: many
cdr3_nt: TGCAGTGCCTCAACGACAGGGTACGGAAACACCATATATTTT
cdr3_aa: CSASTTGYGNTIYF

j_call: TRBJ1-2
d_call: TRBD1
v_call: TRBV7-9
clone_size: many
cdr3_nt: TGTGCCAGCAGCTTAGGAGACAGGGGCCATGGCTACACCTTC
cdr3_aa: CASSLGDRGHGYTF

j_call: TRBJ2-1
d_call: NA
v_call: TRBV18
clone_size: many
cdr3_nt: TGTGCCAGCTCACCGACACTAGCAAGTGTCAACAATGAGCAGTTCTTC
cdr3_aa: CASSPTLASVNNEQFF

j_call: TRBJ2-5
d_call: NA
v_call: TRBV20-1
clone_size: many
cdr3_nt: TGCAGTGCTAGAGAGTTACAGGCCCCCCTAGGAGAGACCCAGTACTTC
cdr3_aa: CSARELQAPLGETQYF

j_call: TRBJ2-7
d_call: NA
v_call: TRBV5-1
clone_size: many
cdr3_nt: TGCGCCAGCAGCGGCCTTTGGAACGAGCAGTACTTC
cdr3_aa: CASSGLWNEQYF

j_call: TRBJ2-5
d_call: TRBD2
v_call: TRBV5-1
clone_size: few
cdr3_nt: TGCGCCAGCAGCGAGCGGGGATCGGTGCGGGAGACCCAGTACTTC
cdr3_aa: CASSERGSVRETQYF

j_call: TRBJ1-2
d_call: NA
v_call: TRBV6-5
clone_size: many
cdr3_nt: TGTGCCAGCAGTTCAGCAGGGCTCCGGGCCAACTATGGCTACACCTTC
cdr3_aa: CASSSAGLRANYGYTF

j_call: TRBJ2-7
d_call: TRBD1
v_call: TRBV10-2
clone_size: NA
cdr3_nt: TGCGCCAGCAGGAGGGGACAGGGGCAGATCTACGAGCAGTACTTC
cdr3_aa: CASRRGQGQIYEQYF

j_call: TRBJ2-5
d_call: NA
v_call: TRBV6-5
clone_size: many
cdr3_nt: TGTGCCAGCAGTTACTCCCAGGGACCGAAAGAGACCCAGTACTTC
cdr3_aa: CASSYSQGPKETQYF

j_call: TRBJ2-2
d_call: NA
v_call: TRBV15
clone_size: many
cdr3_nt: TGTGCCACCAAGTCAGAGCAGACCACCGGGGAGCTGTTTTTT
cdr3_aa: CATKSEQTTGELFF

j_call: TRBJ2-1
d_call: NA
v_call: TRBV24-1
clone_size: many
cdr3_nt: TGTGCCACCAGTGATTTGGGCCGTTTTGATGAGCAGTTCTTC
cdr3_aa: CATSDLGRFDEQFF

j_call: TRBJ1-1
d_call: NA
v_call: TRBV6-2/TRBV6-3
clone_size: many
cdr3_nt: TGTGCCAGCAGTCACCAGGGACGGGGGAACACTGAAGCTTTCTTT
cdr3_aa: CASSHQGRGNTEAFF

j_call: TRBJ1-1
d_call: NA
v_call: TRBV12-3/TRBV12-4
clone_size: many
cdr3_nt: TGTGCCAGCAGTGCATGGGCGGGGTTGAGGACTGAAGCTTTCTTT
cdr3_aa: CASSAWAGLRTEAFF

j_call: TRBJ2-7
d_call: NA
v_call: TRBV3-1
clone_size: NA
cdr3_nt: TGTGCCAGCAGCCGGCGGGCGGAGCAGTACTTC
cdr3_aa: CASSRRAEQYF

j_call: TRBJ2-1
d_call: TRBD2
v_call: TRBV5-1
clone_size: NA
cdr3_nt: TGCGCCAGCAGCGGAGGACTAGCGGGAGTTGAGCAGTTCTTC
cdr3_aa: CASSGGLAGVEQFF

j_call: TRBJ2-2
d_call: NA
v_call: TRBV27
clone_size: few
cdr3_nt: TGTGCCAGCAGTCCTAAGGCCAACACCGGGGAGCTGTTTTTT
cdr3_aa: CASSPKANTGELFF

j_call: TRBJ2-7
d_call: NA
v_call: TRBV20-1
clone_size: many
cdr3_nt: TGCAGTGCTGGAGGGGGACAGCGGGACGAGCAGTACTTC
cdr3_aa: CSAGGGQRDEQYF

j_call: TRBJ1-1
d_call: TRBD1
v_call: TRBV20-1
clone_size: many
cdr3_nt: TGCAGTGCTCTACAGGGGGCCCTGGACACTGAAGCTTTCTTT
cdr3_aa: CSALQGALDTEAFF

j_call: TRBJ2-7
d_call: TRBD2
v_call: TRBV7-9
clone_size: NA
cdr3_nt: TGTGCCAGGAGCCCCGGGCTAGCGGGTGCCTACGAGCAGTACTTC
cdr3_aa: CARSPGLAGAYEQYF